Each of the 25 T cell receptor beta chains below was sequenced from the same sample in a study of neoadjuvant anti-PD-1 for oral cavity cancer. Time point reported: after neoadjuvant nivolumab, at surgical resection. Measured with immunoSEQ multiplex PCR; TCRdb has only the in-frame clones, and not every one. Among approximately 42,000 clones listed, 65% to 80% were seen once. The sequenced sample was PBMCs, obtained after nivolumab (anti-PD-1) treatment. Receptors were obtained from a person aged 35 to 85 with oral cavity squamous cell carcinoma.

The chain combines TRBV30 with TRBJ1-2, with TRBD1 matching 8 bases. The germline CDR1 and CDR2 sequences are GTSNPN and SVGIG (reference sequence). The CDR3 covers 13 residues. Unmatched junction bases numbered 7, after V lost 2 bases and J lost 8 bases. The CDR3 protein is CAWSLKDRAGYTF. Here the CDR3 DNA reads TGTGCCTGGAGTCTAAAGGACAGGGCGGGCTACACCTTC.

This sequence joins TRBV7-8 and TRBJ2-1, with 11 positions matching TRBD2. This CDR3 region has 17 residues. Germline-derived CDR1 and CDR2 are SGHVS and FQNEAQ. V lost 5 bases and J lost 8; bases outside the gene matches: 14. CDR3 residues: CASSQNRLAGSIDEQFF. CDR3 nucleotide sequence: TGTGCCAGCAGCCAAAACCGACTAGCGGGAAGTATCGATGAGCAGTTCTTC.

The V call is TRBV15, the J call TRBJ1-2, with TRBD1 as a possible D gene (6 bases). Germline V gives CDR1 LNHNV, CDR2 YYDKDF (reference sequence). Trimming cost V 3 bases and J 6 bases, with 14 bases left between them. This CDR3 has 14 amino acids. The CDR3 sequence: CATSSQRGAHGYTF. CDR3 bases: TGTGCCACCAGCAGTCAGCGGGGGGCGCATGGCTACACCTTC.

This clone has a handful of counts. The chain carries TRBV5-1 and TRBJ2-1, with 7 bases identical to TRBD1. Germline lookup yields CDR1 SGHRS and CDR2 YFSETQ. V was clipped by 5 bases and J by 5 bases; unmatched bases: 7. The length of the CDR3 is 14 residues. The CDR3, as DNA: TGCGCCAGCAGTCGACAGGGAGAAGACAATGAGCAGTTCTTC. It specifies CASSRQGEDNEQFF.

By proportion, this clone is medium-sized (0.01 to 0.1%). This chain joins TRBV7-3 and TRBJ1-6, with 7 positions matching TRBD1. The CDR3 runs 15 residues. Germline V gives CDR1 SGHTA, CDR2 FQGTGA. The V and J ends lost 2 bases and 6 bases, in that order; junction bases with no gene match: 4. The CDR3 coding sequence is TGTGCCAGCAGCTTAGCAGGGGGTGGTAATTCACCCCTCCACTTT. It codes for CASSLAGGGNSPLHF. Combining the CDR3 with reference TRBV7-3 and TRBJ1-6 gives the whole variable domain GAGVSQTPSNKVTEKGKYVELRCDPISGHTALYWYRQSLGQGPEFLIYFQGTGAADDSGLPNDRFFAVRPEGSVSTLKIQRTERGDSAVYLCASSLAGGGNSPLHFGNGTRLTVT.

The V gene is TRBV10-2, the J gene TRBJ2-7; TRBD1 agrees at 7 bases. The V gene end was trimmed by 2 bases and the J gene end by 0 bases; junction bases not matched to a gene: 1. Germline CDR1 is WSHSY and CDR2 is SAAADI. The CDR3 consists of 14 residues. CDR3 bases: TGCGCCAGCAGTGAGAGGGACAGCTCCTACGAGCAGTACTTC. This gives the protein CASSERDSSYEQYF.

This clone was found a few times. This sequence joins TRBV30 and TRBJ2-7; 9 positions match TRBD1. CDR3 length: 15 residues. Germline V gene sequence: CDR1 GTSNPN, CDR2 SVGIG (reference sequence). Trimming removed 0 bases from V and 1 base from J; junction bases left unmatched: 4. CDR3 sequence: CAWSVLGTGSYEQYF. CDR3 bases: TGTGCCTGGAGTGTACTAGGGACAGGGTCCTACGAGCAGTACTTC.

The CDR3 spells CASSPLKETQYF. As DNA, the CDR3 is TGTGCCAGCTCACCACTCAAAGAGACCCAGTACTTC. The genes are TRBV18 and TRBJ2-5; no reliable D call. CDR1 and CDR2 (germline): KGHSH, LQKENI. Trimming removed 1 base from V and 3 bases from J, with 3 bases in between. This CDR3 contains 12 residues.

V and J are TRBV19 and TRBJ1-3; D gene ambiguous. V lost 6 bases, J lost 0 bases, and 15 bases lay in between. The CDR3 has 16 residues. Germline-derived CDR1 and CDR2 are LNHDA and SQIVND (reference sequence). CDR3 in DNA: TGTGCCAGTAGGGGGTCCGGAGGGCACTCTGGAAACACCATATATTTT. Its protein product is CASRGSGGHSGNTIYF.

In DNA, the CDR3 is TGTGCCAGCAGCTTGAACTCCAACTATGGCTACACCTTC. It codes for CASSLNSNYGYTF. This rearrangement joins TRBV5-4 to TRBJ1-2; D gene uncertain. The CDR3 covers 13 residues. V dropped 1 base and J dropped 2 bases, with 6 bases sitting between them. From germline, CDR1 is SGHNT and CDR2 YYREEE (reference sequence).

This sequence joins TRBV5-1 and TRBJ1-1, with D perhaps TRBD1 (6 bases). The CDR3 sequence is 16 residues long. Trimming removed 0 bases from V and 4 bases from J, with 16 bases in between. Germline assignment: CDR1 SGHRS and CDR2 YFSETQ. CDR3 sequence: CASSLAEGQSGTEAFF. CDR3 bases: TGCGCCAGCAGCTTGGCCGAGGGACAAAGCGGCACTGAAGCTTTCTTT.

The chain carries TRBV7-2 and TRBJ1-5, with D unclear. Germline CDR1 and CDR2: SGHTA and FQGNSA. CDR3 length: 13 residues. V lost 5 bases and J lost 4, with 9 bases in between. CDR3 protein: CASSPRGNQPQHF. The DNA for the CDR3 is TGTGCCAGCAGCCCTCGGGGTAATCAGCCCCAGCATTTT. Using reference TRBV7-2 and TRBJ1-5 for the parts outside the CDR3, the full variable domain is GAGVSQSPSNKVTEKGKDVELRCDPISGHTALYWYRQSLGQGLEFLIYFQGNSAPDKSGLPSDRFSAERTGGSVSTLTIQRTQQEDSAVYLCASSPRGNQPQHFGDGTRLSIL.

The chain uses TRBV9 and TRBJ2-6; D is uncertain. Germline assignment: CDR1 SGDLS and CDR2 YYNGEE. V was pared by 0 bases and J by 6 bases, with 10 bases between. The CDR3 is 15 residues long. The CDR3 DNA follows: TGTGCCAGCAGCGTAGAAGGCCTGGCGGCCAACGTCCTGACTTTC. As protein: CASSVEGLAANVLTF. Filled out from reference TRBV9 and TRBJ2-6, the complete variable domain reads DSGVTQTPKHLITATGQRVTLRCSPRSGDLSVYWYQQSLDQGLQFLIQYYNGEERAKGNILERFSAQQFPDLHSELNLSSLELGDSALYFCASSVEGLAANVLTFGAGSRLTVL.

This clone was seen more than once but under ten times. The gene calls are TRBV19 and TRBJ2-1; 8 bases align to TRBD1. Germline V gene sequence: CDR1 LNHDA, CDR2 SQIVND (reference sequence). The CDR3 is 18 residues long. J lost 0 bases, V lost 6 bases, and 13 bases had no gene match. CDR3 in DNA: TGTGCCAGTAGCCTCGGAAGACAGGGGCCTAGCTCCTACAATGAGCAGTTCTTC. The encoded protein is CASSLGRQGPSSYNEQFF.

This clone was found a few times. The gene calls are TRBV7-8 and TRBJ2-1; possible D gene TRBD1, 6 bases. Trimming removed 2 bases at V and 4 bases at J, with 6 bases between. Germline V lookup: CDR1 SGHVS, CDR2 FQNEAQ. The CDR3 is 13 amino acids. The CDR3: CASSLQGYNEQFF. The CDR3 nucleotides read TGTGCCAGCAGCTTACAGGGGTACAATGAGCAGTTCTTC.

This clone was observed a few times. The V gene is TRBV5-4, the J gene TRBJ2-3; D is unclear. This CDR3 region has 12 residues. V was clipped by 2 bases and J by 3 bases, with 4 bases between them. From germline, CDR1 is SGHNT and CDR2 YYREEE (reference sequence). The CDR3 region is CASSFDTDTQYF. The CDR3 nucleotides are TGTGCCAGCAGCTTCGATACAGATACGCAGTATTTT.

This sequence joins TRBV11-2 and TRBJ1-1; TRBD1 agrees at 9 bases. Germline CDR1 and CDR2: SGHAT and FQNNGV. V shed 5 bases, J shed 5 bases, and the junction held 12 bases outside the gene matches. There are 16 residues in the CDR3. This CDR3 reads CASSTIQGARLTEAFF. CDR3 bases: TGTGCCAGCAGCACTATACAGGGGGCTAGGTTGACTGAAGCTTTCTTT.

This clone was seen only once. CDR3 DNA sequence: TGTGCCAGCAGCTTCGGGCTGGCCCTGGGCAATCAGCCCCAGCATTTT. Translated, it gives CASSFGLALGNQPQHF. The V and J genes are TRBV7-9 and TRBJ1-5, with D hard to call. The CDR3 runs to 16 residues. Looked up from germline, CDR1 is SEHNR and CDR2 is FQNEAQ (reference sequence). Trimming left V 3 bases short and J 2 bases short, with 14 bases between. The full variable domain, rest sourced from reference TRBV7-9 and TRBJ1-5, is DTGVSQNPRHKITKRGQNVTFRCDPISEHNRLYWYRQTLGQGPEFLTYFQNEAQLEKSRLLSDRFSAERPKGSFSTLEIQRTEQGDSAMYLCASSFGLALGNQPQHFGDGTRLSIL.

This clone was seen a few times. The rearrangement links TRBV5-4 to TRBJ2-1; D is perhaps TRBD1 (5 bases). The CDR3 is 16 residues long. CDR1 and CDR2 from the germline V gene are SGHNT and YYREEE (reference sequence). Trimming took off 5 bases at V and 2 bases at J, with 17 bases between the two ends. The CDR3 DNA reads TGTGCCAGCAGTTCCCGAAGGGGCGGAGCCTACAATGAGCAGTTCTTC. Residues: CASSSRRGGAYNEQFF.

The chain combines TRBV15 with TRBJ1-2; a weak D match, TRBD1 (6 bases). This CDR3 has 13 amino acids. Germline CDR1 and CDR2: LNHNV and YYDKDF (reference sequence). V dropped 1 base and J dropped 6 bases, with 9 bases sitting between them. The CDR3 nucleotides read TGTGCCACCAGCAGAGGGTCAGGGGATGGCTACACCTTC. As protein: CATSRGSGDGYTF.

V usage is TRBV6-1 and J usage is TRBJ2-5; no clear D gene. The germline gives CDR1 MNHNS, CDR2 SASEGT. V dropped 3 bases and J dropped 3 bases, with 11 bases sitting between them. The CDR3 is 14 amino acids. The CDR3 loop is CASSELGQKETQYF. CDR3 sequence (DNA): TGTGCCAGCAGTGAGCTTGGGCAGAAAGAGACCCAGTACTTC.

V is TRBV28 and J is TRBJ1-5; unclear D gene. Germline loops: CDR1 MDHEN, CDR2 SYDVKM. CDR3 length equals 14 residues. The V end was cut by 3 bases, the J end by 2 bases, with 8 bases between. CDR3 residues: CASSLRAGNQPQHF. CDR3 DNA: TGTGCCAGCAGTTTGCGAGCAGGCAATCAGCCCCAGCATTTT.

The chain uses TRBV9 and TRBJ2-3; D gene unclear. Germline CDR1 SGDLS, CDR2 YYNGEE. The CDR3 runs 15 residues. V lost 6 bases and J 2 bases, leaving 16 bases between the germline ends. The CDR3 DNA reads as TGTGCCAGCACCAGCGTGGGTGGTTACACAGATACGCAGTATTTT. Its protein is CASTSVGGYTDTQYF.

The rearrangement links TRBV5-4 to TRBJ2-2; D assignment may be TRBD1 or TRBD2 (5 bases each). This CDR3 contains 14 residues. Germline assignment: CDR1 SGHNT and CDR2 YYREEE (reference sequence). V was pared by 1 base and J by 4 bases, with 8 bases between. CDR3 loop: CASSLIGATGELFF. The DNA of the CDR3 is TGTGCCAGCAGCTTGATCGGGGCCACCGGGGAGCTGTTTTTT.

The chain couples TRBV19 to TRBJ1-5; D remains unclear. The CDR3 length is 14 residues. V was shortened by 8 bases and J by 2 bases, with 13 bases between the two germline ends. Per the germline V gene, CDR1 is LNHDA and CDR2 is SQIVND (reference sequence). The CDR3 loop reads CASSRSRGNQPQHF. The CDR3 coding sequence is TGTGCCAGTTCCAGGTCGAGGGGCAATCAGCCCCAGCATTTT.